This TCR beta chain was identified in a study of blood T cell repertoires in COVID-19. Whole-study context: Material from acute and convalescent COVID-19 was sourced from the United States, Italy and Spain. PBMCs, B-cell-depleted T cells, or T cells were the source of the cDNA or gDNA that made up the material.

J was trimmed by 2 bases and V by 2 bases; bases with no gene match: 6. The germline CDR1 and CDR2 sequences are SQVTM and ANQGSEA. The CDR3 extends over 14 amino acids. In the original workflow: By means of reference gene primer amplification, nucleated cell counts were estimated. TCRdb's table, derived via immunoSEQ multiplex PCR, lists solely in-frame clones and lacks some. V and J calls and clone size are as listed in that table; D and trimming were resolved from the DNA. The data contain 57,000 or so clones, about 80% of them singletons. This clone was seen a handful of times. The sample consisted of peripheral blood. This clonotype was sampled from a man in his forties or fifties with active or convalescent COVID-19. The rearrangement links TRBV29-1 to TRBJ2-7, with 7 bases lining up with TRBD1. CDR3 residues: CSVERTGEPYEQYF. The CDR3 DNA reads TGCAGCGTTGAACGAACAGGGGAACCCTACGAGCAGTACTTC.